The present T cell receptor beta chain was sequenced within a study of blood T cell repertoires in COVID-19. Study-wide background: Italy, Spain and the United States were the sources of the convalescent and acute COVID-19 samples. From T cells, B-cell-depleted T cells, or PBMCs came the material, which was cDNA or gDNA.

The CDR3 has 13 residues. Germline values: CDR1 MGHRA, CDR2 YSYEKL. With 3 bases removed from V and 4 bases from J, the gap between germline ends came to 7 bases. Seattle patients were enrolled while actively infected and followed longitudinally. Original data processing: Reference gene primer amplification gave estimated nucleated cell counts. Sequencing was performed with immunoSEQ multiplex PCR; in TCRdb, only in-frame clones are kept and a portion is missing. Clone size and V and J calls were adopted from that table, with D and trimming inferred from the DNA. The profile shows about 64,000 clones, approximately 88% of them singletons.

Sequencing used peripheral blood. The chain links TRBV4-1 to TRBJ1-3, with D maybe TRBD1 (6 bases). The source of this sequence is a woman aged 55-69 years with COVID-19, enrolled during active disease. The CDR3 sequence: CASSQGAGNTIYF. CDR3 coding DNA: TGCGCCAGCAGCCAGGGGGCGGGAAACACCATATATTTT.